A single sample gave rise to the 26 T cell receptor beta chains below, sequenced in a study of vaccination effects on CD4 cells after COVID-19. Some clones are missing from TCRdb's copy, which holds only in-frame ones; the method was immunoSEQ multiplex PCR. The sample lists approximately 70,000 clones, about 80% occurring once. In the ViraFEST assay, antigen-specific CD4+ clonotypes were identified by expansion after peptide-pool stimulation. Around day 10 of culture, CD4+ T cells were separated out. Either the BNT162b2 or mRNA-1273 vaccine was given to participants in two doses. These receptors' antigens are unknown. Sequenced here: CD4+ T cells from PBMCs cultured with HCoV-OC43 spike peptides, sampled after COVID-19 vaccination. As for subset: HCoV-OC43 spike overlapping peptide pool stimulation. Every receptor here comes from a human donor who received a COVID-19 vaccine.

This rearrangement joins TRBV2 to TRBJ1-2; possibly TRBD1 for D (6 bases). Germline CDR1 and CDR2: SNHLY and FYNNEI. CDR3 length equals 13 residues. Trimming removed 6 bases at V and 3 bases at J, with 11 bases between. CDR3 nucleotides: TGTGCCAGCAGCTATAGGGGGGACTATGGCTACACCTTC. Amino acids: CASSYRGDYGYTF.

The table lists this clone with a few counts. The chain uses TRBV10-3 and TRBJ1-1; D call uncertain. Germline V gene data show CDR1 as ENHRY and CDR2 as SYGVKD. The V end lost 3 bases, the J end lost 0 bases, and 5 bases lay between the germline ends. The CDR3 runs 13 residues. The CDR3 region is CAISDGVNTEAFF. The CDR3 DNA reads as TGTGCCATCAGTGATGGGGTGAACACTGAAGCTTTCTTT.

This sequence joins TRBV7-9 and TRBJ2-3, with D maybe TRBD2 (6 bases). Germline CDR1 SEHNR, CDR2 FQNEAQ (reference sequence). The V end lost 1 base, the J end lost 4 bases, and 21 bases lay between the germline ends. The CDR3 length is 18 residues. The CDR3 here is CASSLGWGNSGDADTQYF. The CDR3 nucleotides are TGTGCCAGCAGCTTAGGTTGGGGGAATTCGGGGGATGCAGATACGCAGTATTTT. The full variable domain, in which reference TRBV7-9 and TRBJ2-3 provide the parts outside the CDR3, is DTGVSQNPRHKITKRGQNVTFRCDPISEHNRLYWYRQTLGQGPEFLTYFQNEAQLEKSRLLSDRFSAERPKGSFSTLEIQRTEQGDSAMYLCASSLGWGNSGDADTQYFGPGTRLTVL.

The CDR3 here is CATSDPGRSTDTQYF. The DNA of the CDR3 is TGTGCCACCAGTGATCCCGGACGGAGCACAGATACGCAGTATTTT. The rearrangement joins TRBV24-1 to TRBJ2-3, with no clear D. Between the trimmed V and J ends, which lost 3 bases and 0 bases, there was a span of 9 bases. The CDR3 totals 15 residues. The V gene's germline CDR1 is KGHDR and CDR2 SFDVKD.

CDR3 in amino acids: CASGLVLGGVRWAVTF. The CDR3 coding sequence is TGTGCTAGTGGTTTGGTACTGGGGGGCGTACGGTGGGCCGTCACCTTC. The rearrangement uses TRBV12-5 and TRBJ1-2; TRBD1 might be the D (6 bases). Germline assignment: CDR1 LGHNT and CDR2 FRNRAP. The CDR3 is made up of 16 amino acids. Trimming removed 0 bases at V and 13 bases at J, with 24 bases between.

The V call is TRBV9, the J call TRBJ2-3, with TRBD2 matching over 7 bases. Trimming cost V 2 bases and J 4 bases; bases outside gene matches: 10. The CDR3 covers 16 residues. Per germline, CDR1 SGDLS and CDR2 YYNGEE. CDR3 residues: CASSVQLGGGPDTQYF. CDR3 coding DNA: TGTGCCAGCAGCGTCCAGTTGGGCGGGGGTCCAGATACGCAGTATTTT.

CDR3 residues: CASSLTVGGGTDTQYF. The CDR3 DNA reads TGTGCCAGCAGCTTAACGGTCGGGGGTGGTACAGATACGCAGTATTTT. The rearrangement uses TRBV7-3 and TRBJ2-3; tentatively, D is TRBD2 (6 bases). V lost 0 bases and J lost 3, with 13 bases in between. CDR1 and CDR2 (germline): SGHTA, FQGTGA. CDR3 size: 16 residues.

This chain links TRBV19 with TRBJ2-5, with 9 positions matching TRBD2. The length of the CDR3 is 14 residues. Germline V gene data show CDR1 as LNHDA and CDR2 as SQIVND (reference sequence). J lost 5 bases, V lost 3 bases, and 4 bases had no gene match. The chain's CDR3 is CASSISTSGETQYF. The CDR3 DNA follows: TGTGCCAGTAGTATCAGCACTAGCGGGGAGACCCAGTACTTC.

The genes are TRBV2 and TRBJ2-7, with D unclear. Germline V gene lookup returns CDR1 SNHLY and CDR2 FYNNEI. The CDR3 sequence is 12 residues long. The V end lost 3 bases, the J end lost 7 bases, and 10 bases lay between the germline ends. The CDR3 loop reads CASSDDNGEQYV. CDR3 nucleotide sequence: TGTGCCAGCAGTGATGATAACGGAGAGCAGTACGTC.

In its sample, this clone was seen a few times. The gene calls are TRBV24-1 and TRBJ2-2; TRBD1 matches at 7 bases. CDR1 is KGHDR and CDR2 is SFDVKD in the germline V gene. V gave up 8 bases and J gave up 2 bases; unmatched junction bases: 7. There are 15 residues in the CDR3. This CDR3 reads CATNPRDSNTGELFF. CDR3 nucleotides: TGTGCCACCAACCCCCGGGACAGTAACACCGGGGAGCTGTTTTTT.

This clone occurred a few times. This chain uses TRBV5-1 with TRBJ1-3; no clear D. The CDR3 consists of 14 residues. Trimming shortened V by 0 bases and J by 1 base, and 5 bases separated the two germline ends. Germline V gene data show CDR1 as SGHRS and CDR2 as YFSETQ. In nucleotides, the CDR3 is TGCGCCAGCAGCTTGGGATCATCTGGAAACACCATATATTTT. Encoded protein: CASSLGSSGNTIYF. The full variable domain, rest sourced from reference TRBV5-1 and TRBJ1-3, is KAGVTQTPRYLIKTRGQQVTLSCSPISGHRSVSWYQQTPGQGLQFLFEYFSETQRNKGNFPGRFSGRQFSNSRSEMNVSTLELGDSALYLCASSLGSSGNTIYFGEGSWLTVV.

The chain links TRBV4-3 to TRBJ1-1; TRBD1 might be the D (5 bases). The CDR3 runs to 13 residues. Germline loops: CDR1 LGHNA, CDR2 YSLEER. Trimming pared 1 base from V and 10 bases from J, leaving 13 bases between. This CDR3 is CASSQGLGGGAFF. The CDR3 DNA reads TGCGCCAGCAGCCAAGGGCTGGGGGGTGGAGCTTTCTTT.

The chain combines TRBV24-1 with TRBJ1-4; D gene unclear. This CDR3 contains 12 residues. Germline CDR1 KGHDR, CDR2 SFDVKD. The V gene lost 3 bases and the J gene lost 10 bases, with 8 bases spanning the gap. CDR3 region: CATSDAGGKLFF. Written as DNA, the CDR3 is TGTGCCACCAGTGATGCGGGTGGAAAACTGTTTTTT.

The CDR3 DNA reads as TGTGCCAGCACTCCCCCGGGACTCCTCTCTGAAGCTTTCTTT. This gives the protein CASTPPGLLSEAFF. V usage is TRBV28 and J usage is TRBJ1-1, with D perhaps matching TRBD1 (5 bases). The CDR3 spans 14 residues. V lost 7 bases and J 6 bases, leaving 18 bases between the germline ends. CDR1 and CDR2 (germline): MDHEN, SYDVKM.

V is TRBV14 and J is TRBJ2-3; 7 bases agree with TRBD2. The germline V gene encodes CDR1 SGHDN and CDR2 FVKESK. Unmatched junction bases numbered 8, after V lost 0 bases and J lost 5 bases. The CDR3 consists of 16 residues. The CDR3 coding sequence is TGTGCCAGCAGCCAAGATCTCGGGACTATCAAAGATACGCAGTATTTT. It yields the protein CASSQDLGTIKDTQYF.

CDR3 DNA: TGTGCCAGCAGCCCCCGCGTTGTCAGGGTTAGTCAGGTGGACACCATATATTTT. Translated, it gives CASSPRVVRVSQVDTIYF. This chain connects TRBV7-8 to TRBJ1-3, with a tentative D call TRBD1 (5 bases). This CDR3 has 18 amino acids. The ends were cut back, 5 bases at V and 8 bases at J, with 28 bases in the middle. Per the germline V gene, CDR1 is SGHVS and CDR2 is FQNEAQ.

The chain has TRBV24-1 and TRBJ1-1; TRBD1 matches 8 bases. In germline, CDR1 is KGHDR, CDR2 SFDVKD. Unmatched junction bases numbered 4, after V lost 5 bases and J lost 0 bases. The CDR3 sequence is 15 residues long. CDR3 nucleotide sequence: TGTGCCACCAGTGGTTCAGGGGGCCTGAACACTGAAGCTTTCTTT. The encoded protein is CATSGSGGLNTEAFF.

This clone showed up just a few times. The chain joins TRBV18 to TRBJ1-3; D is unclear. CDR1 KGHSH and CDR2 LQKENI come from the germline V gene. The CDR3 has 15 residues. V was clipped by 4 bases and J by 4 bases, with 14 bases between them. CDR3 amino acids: CASSLNGVSGNTIYF. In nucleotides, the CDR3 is TGTGCCAGCTCACTTAACGGGGTATCCGGAAACACCATATATTTT.

CDR3 region: CASSLAARGQNNEQFF. CDR3 DNA sequence: TGTGCCAGCAGCTTGGCGGCCAGGGGGCAAAACAATGAGCAGTTCTTC. This chain joins TRBV5-4 and TRBJ2-1, with 8 bases aligning to TRBD1. The CDR3 contains 16 residues. CDR1 SGHNT and CDR2 YYREEE come from the germline V gene (reference sequence). V shed 0 bases and J 5 bases; nucleotides not matched to a gene: 7.

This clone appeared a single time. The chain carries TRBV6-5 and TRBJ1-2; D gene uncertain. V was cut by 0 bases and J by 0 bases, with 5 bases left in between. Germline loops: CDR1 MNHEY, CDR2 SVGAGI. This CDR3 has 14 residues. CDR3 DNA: TGTGCCAGCAGTTACTCTTTCGCTAACTATGGCTACACCTTC. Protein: CASSYSFANYGYTF.

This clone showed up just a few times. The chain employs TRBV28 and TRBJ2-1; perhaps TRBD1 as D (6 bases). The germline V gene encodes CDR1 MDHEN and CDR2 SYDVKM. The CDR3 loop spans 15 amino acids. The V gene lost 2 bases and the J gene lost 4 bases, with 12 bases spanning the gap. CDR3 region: CASSLQGTVYNEQFF. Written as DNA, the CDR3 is TGTGCCAGCAGTTTACAGGGGACGGTTTACAATGAGCAGTTCTTC.

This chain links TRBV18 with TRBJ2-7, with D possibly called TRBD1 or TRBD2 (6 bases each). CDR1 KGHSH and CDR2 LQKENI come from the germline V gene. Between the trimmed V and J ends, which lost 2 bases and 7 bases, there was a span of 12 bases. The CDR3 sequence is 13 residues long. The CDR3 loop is CASSPVKGGEQYV. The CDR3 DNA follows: TGTGCCAGCTCACCAGTAAAGGGGGGAGAGCAGTACGTC.

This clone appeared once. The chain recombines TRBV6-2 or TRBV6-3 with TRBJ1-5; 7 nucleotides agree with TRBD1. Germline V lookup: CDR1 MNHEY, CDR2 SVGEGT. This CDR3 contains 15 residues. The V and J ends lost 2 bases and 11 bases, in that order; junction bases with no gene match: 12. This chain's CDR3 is CASSYLGQSGGSQHF. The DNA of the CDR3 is TGTGCCAGCAGTTACCTGGGACAGTCGGGTGGGTCCCAGCATTTT.

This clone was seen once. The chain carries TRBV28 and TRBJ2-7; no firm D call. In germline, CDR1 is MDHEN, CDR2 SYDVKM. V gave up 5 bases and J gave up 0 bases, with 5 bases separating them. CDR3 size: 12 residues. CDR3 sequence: CASSTLSYEQYV. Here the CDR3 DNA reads TGTGCCAGCAGTACCCTCTCCTACGAGCAGTACGTC.

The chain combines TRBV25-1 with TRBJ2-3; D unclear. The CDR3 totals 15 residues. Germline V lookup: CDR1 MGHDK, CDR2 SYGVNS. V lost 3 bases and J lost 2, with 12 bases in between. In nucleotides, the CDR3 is TGTGCCAGCAGTGATAAGGGTTCTCCCACAGATACGCAGTATTTT. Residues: CASSDKGSPTDTQYF.

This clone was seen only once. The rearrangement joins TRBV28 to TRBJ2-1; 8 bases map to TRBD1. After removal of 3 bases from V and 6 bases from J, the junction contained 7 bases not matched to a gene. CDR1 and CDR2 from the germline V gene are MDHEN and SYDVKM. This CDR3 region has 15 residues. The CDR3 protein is CASSFALTGGNEQFF. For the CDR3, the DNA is TGTGCCAGCAGTTTCGCCCTAACAGGGGGCAATGAGCAGTTCTTC.